These 14 T cell receptor beta chains were sequenced from one sample in a study of blood T cell repertoires in COVID-19. The repertoire was sequenced with immunoSEQ multiplex PCR; TCRdb's copy has only in-frame clones and lacks some. In the table there are 52,000 or so clones, 85% to 95% of which are singletons. The sample taken for sequencing was peripheral blood. All receptors come from a middle-aged man with acute or convalescent COVID-19.

The chain couples TRBV5-1 to TRBJ2-7; perhaps TRBD2 as D (8 bases). The CDR3 sequence is 15 residues long. Trimming pared 4 bases from V and 4 bases from J, leaving 18 bases between. Germline V gene data show CDR1 as SGHRS and CDR2 as YFSETQ. The CDR3 loop reads CASSPEGASGYEQYF. The CDR3 DNA reads as TGCGCCAGCAGCCCCGAGGGGGCTAGCGGGTACGAGCAGTACTTC.

This clone was recorded only once. The chain joins TRBV9 to TRBJ1-2; no firm D call. Trimming cost V 0 bases and J 8 bases, with 8 bases left between them. CDR3 length equals 12 residues. Germline lookup yields CDR1 SGDLS and CDR2 YYNGEE. The CDR3 loop is CASSVAAGGYTF. The CDR3 nucleotides read TGTGCCAGCAGCGTAGCAGCGGGCGGCTACACCTTC.

The chain joins TRBV19 to TRBJ2-2; 9 bases are shared with TRBD1. The CDR3 length is 16 residues. With 8 bases clipped from V and 0 bases from J, the junction kept 7 bases outside the gene matches. CDR1 and CDR2 (germline): LNHDA, SQIVND (reference sequence). CDR3 nucleotide sequence: TGTGCCAGTCACCGGGGACAGGGAACGAACACCGGGGAGCTGTTTTTT. Translation gives CASHRGQGTNTGELFF.

The chain is built from TRBV12-3 or TRBV12-4 and TRBJ1-2; the D is unclear. The CDR3 totals 13 residues. Trimming removed 1 base from V and 7 bases from J, with 10 bases in between. This CDR3 reads CASSLGSVVGYTF. CDR3 DNA sequence: TGTGCCAGCAGTTTAGGCAGCGTGGTTGGCTACACCTTC.

Only a few counts were recorded for this clone. The chain is built from TRBV7-9 and TRBJ2-7; 9 bases line up with TRBD1. V dropped 5 bases and J dropped 2; count of bases not matched to a gene: 4. From germline, CDR1 is SEHNR and CDR2 FQNEAQ (reference sequence). The CDR3 is 14 residues long. For the CDR3, the DNA is TGTGCCAGCAGCCCCCGACAGGGGGCCTACGAGCAGTACTTC. Protein product: CASSPRQGAYEQYF.

The genes are TRBV7-9 and TRBJ2-3, with 13 bases lining up with TRBD2. V trimming: 8 bases; J trimming: 0 bases; junction bases outside the gene matches: 11. CDR3 size: 18 residues. From germline, CDR1 is SEHNR and CDR2 FQNEAQ (reference sequence). The CDR3 spells CASVPGGLAGLSTDTQYF. CDR3 in DNA: TGTGCCAGCGTCCCCGGGGGACTAGCGGGACTTAGCACAGATACGCAGTATTTT.

V usage is TRBV19 and J usage is TRBJ2-7, with 7 positions matching TRBD2. CDR3 length: 14 amino acids. V lost 10 bases and J lost 2; bases outside the gene matches: 11. Germline CDR1 reads LNHDA; CDR2 reads SQIVND (reference sequence). CDR3 DNA sequence: TGTGCCACCTCCATAGCGGGCTTCGCCTACGAGCAGTACTTC. Translation: CATSIAGFAYEQYF.

Only one count was recorded for this clone. The CDR3, as DNA: TGTGCCAGCAGTTACGGGACTGATGGGACCCAGTACTTC. Protein product: CASSYGTDGTQYF. This rearrangement joins TRBV6-5 to TRBJ2-5, with D perhaps matching TRBD2 (6 bases). Per the germline V gene, CDR1 is MNHEY and CDR2 is SVGAGI. The ends were cut back, 2 bases at V and 7 bases at J, with 11 bases in the middle. There are 13 residues in the CDR3.

This rearrangement joins TRBV5-1 to TRBJ2-3; 12 bases map to TRBD2. The CDR3 sequence is 16 residues long. Germline V gives CDR1 SGHRS, CDR2 YFSETQ. Unmatched junction bases numbered 4, after V lost 0 bases and J lost 5 bases. The CDR3 region is CASSLGLAGVIDTQYF. The CDR3, as DNA: TGCGCCAGCAGCTTGGGACTAGCGGGAGTAATAGATACGCAGTATTTT. The full variable domain, in which reference TRBV5-1 and TRBJ2-3 provide the parts outside the CDR3, is KAGVTQTPRYLIKTRGQQVTLSCSPISGHRSVSWYQQTPGQGLQFLFEYFSETQRNKGNFPGRFSGRQFSNSRSEMNVSTLELGDSALYLCASSLGLAGVIDTQYFGPGTRLTVL.

This clone has just one count. The chain recombines TRBV15 with TRBJ2-7, with 9 bases fitting TRBD1. The V gene end was trimmed by 0 bases and the J gene end by 0 bases; junction bases not matched to a gene: 0. The CDR3 spans 15 residues. Germline-derived CDR1 and CDR2 are LNHNV and YYDKDF (reference sequence). The CDR3 region is CATSRETGGSYEQYF. The CDR3 nucleotides read TGTGCCACCAGCAGAGAGACAGGGGGCTCCTACGAGCAGTACTTC.

V and J are TRBV7-8 and TRBJ1-2; D is possibly TRBD1 (5 bases). V gave up 1 base and J gave up 6 bases, with 9 bases separating them. Germline CDR1 is SGHVS and CDR2 is FQNEAQ. This CDR3 spans 13 amino acids. CDR3 amino acids: CASSLDRIDGYTF. For the CDR3, the DNA is TGTGCCAGCAGCTTAGACAGGATTGATGGCTACACCTTC.

V gene TRBV20-1 combines with J gene TRBJ2-7, with TRBD1 matching 7 bases. CDR3 size: 16 residues. CDR1 and CDR2 (germline): DFQATT, SNEGSKA (reference sequence). The junction had 12 bases not matched to a gene; V was cut back by 3 bases and J by 1 base. CDR3 coding DNA: TGCAGTGCTAGTGAACCGGGGACAGCCGAATCCTACGAGCAGTACTTC. Translated, it gives CSASEPGTAESYEQYF.

This clone was recorded only once. The rearrangement uses TRBV18 and TRBJ2-7; 7 bases match TRBD1. The CDR3 is 13 residues long. Germline CDR1 is KGHSH and CDR2 is LQKENI. V shed 5 bases and J 6 bases; nucleotides not matched to a gene: 7. The CDR3 bases are TGTGCCAGCTCATCCTCCGGGACAGCCGAGCAGTACTTC. Protein product: CASSSSGTAEQYF.

The gene calls are TRBV19 and TRBJ2-7; no definite D call. CDR3 length: 13 residues. Per germline, CDR1 LNHDA and CDR2 SQIVND (reference sequence). With 4 bases removed from V and 6 bases from J, the gap between germline ends came to 13 bases. The chain's CDR3 is CASSTGPKSEQYF. CDR3 nucleotide sequence: TGTGCCAGTAGTACGGGTCCCAAAAGCGAGCAGTACTTC. The full variable domain, its missing parts supplied by reference TRBV19 and TRBJ2-7, is DGGITQSPKYLFRKEGQNVTLSCEQNLNHDAMYWYRQDPGQGLRLIYYSQIVNDFQKGDIAEGYSVSREKKESFPLTVTSAQKNPTAFYLCASSTGPKSEQYFGPGTRLTVT.